This TCR beta chain was identified in a study of CD8+ T cells in alopecia areata (dated by TCRdb to the late 2010s). Turning to the overall study: Treated patients were enrolled in an open-label pilot trial of oral tofacitinib, 5 to 10 mg twice daily, for moderate-to-severe alopecia areata. Tofacitinib was administered for 6 to 18 months, and 6 months of follow-up off drug were then conducted to assess delayed response and recurrence. Disease severity in treated patients was measured with the SALT score, which quantifies the percentage of affected scalp surface area. The study used high-throughput TCRbeta sequencing to examine T cell clonal expansion in alopecia areata, in both the C3H/HeJ mouse model and human patients. Scalp tissue and sorted CD4+ and CD8+ peripheral blood T cells from patchy and totalis/universalis alopecia areata patients and from healthy controls were covered by human TCRbeta sequencing. Biopsies were taken from tofacitinib-treated patients at baseline and at 4 and 24 weeks of treatment, and a later scalp biopsy was taken in several of the tofacitinib-treated patients. Scalp clonality was compared across normal scalp (n=4), patchy alopecia areata scalp (n=8), and alopecia totalis/universalis scalp (n=8). The RNA source kit depended on sample type: the PAXgene miRNA kit for fixed scalp, the miRNeasy kit for PBMCs, and the RNeasy kit for mouse skin. Amplification of TCRbeta CDR3 regions was done by immunoSEQ multiplex PCR using 35 Vbeta forward primers and 13 Jbeta reverse primers.

After removal of 2 bases from V and 7 bases from J, the junction retains 7 bases not matched to a gene. Including the terminal cysteine and phenylalanine, the CDR3 comprises 14 residues. The read is trimmed to its CDR3 DNA, 42 bases read in frame from base 1. CDR1 and CDR2, per the germline V gene (reference sequence), are MNHEY and SMNVEV. Per the publication, the time point label means: around 4 weeks on oral tofacitinib. Sample treatment or condition, as interpreted from the label and publication: oral pan-JAK inhibitor, 5-10 mg twice daily. Lesional scalp punch biopsies and peripheral blood were obtained from alopecia areata patients. PBMCs were separated by density centrifugation and stained for CD3, CD4 and CD8, after which CD4+ and CD8+ T cells were sorted on a FACSAria. Study-level results and caveats: Compared with normal scalp, lesional scalp had higher clonality and more expanded CD8+ clones, particularly in alopecia totalis/universalis, a pattern that suggests antigenic drive. Unlike mouse skin, where gammadelta T cells dominate, normal human skin contains resident alphabeta T cells that get sequenced too, which complicates analysis of the scalp TCR repertoire. Many expanded lesional clones persisted in scalp and blood during tofacitinib treatment, which may partly explain relapse after stopping treatment. Tofacitinib significantly decreased scalp clonality and the number of expanded CD8+ clones among the top 100 scalp clones. Shared TCR sequences between patients were less evident than in mice, which may be partly attributable to HLA diversity in the patient population. The treated cohort was small, with a single nonresponder, so links between baseline CD8+ expansion and response need larger studies.

Concerning this clone: Its antigen has not been determined. Per-base quality was not reported, and no clone a single base away is much larger than it.

The library relied on the immunoSEQ multiplex PCR assay. To provide template for TCR sequencing, every sample had RNA extracted and reverse transcribed into cDNA. First-strand cDNA was synthesized using SuperScript III with a 2:1 mix of oligo-dT and random hexamers. A synthetic immune receptor repertoire was used to assess amplification bias, and residual bias was removed computationally. For the original study's pipeline: Raw reads were preprocessed to remove errors, and CDR3 was defined by IMGT conventions from the conserved cysteine to phenylalanine. Clonality was computed by normalizing Shannon entropy by log2 of the number of productive unique TCRs and subtracting the result from 1. Whether each scalp clone was CD4 or CD8 was inferred by checking scalp TCRbeta sequences against the CD4 and CD8 repertoires from sorted blood. This immuneACCESS table, as held by TCRdb, lists in-frame sequences with V and J called but not all clones. Of the missing ones, under half trace to an unresolved V gene in checked studies; the others have no known cause. Clone size and V and J calls were adopted from that table, with D and trimming inferred from the DNA. Recorded for this sample are just over 150,000 clones; about three fifths of them occurred a single time. Roughly 0.85% of the sample rests with the top ten.

Sequenced here: CD4+ T cells sorted from blood, sampled at week 4, from a patient treated with tofacitinib. The receptor chain draws on TRBV27 and TRBJ1-2; 7 bases in the junction line up with TRBD1. The receptor's source is a human donor with alopecia areata. The DNA sequence is as follows: TGTGCCAGCAGTTTAGACAGGGCGGACTCTGGCTACACCTTC. The encoded protein is CASSLDRADSGYTF.